Below, one T cell receptor (beta chain) is given with its context. A few counts support this clone. Its cognate antigen has yet to be identified. No much larger clone is present one base from it, and per-base qualities are unavailable. The library was produced with the immunoSEQ multiplex PCR assay. For the multiplex PCR, a mixture combining 60 forward primers for TCR Vbeta segments and 13 reverse primers for TCR Jbeta segments was used. A multiplex PCR assay on genomic DNA amplified the CDR3 region of rearranged TCR beta genes. The Illumina HiSeq System was used to sequence the amplified TCR beta libraries as 87-base-pair reads. The source study handled its data this way. A later analysis tallied roughly 80 million unique TCR beta chains across the 650 to 750 repertoires, and around 12 million of those chains were shared by two or more donors. Raw reads were error-corrected and collapsed into unique sequences with a nearest-neighbor algorithm that merged closely related sequences to remove PCR and sequencing errors. V, D and J gene segments were assigned by aligning CDR3 sequences to IMGT reference sequences. For a sequence to be retained, a match of at least six nucleotides to both a V gene segment and a J gene segment was required. A rearrangement was called productive if the CDR3 had no stop codons and remained in frame with V and J, and every other rearrangement was called non-productive. Following IMGT convention, CDR3 was defined as the stretch from the second conserved V-encoded cysteine up to the conserved J-encoded phenylalanine. In an earlier analysis of more than 550 of the donors, sequences lacking an unambiguous match to a single V gene segment were excluded. In an earlier analysis of 587 of the donors, a V segment was called functional when productive rearrangements were above 56.7%, and segregating when the standard deviation between donors exceeded 5%. To diagnose cytomegalovirus status from the catalog of TCR beta chain sequences, a statistical classification framework was built. In a later analysis, TCR nucleotide sequences were compared against IMGT/GENE-DB human TR gene sequences so that V and J genes could be assigned. Using the TCRdist pipeline, a later analysis assigned CDR3 sequences along with most-parsimonious VDJ recombination scenarios. In a later analysis, every TCR beta chain was defined by the combination of its CDR3 amino acid sequence and its V-gene family, and reads without a unique V-gene family were dropped. To address suspected cross-contamination and a sequencing artifact, a later analysis removed approximately 590 highly shared, low-generation-probability nucleotide sequences. A later analysis calculated a clonal expansion index for each public chain from normalized within-repertoire ranks of inferred template counts. In a later analysis, generation probabilities were computed using a VDJ recombination model fitted to out-of-frame rearrangements, and the results were checked against IGoR. In a later analysis, TCR-TCR, TCR-HLA and TCR-CMV co-occurrence was scored with hypergeometric tests, and a repertoire-size bias correction was applied to TCR pairs. A later analysis estimated false discovery rates by permuting HLA or CMV assignments 20 times. In a later analysis, co-occurring TCRs were grouped using DBSCAN, with TCRdist sequence similarity added in when clustering inside HLA-allele-positive subsets. Co-occurrence clustering excluded repertoires with fewer than 30,000 or more than 120,000 public chains, plus five with anomalous nucleotide sharing. TCRdb carries this immuneACCESS record with in-frame sequences only. Its versions omit some clonotypes, under half of them owing to an unresolved V gene in the studies checked, with the rest unexplained. Clone size and the V and J calls come from that table; the DNA yielded D and trimming. The sample includes under 55,000 clones, with about two thirds observed a single time. Around 3.3% of the sample belongs to the ten largest clones.

The cohort comprised approximately 700 healthy bone marrow donors. All cohort members were sampled while nominally healthy, although unrecorded immune exposures were likely present. The donor tested CMV seronegative and was one of the 352 seronegative cohort members. A peripheral blood sample was collected from each donor, and TCR beta sequencing was performed on peripheral blood mononuclear cells. Genomic DNA extraction from the blood cell samples was performed with the Qiagen DNeasy Blood Extraction Kit. This sample is drawn from a study of cytomegalovirus exposure and HLA in healthy donors listed by TCRdb under 2017. As for the study more broadly: According to an earlier analysis of a few hundred of the donors, 150 million to 200 million T cells yielded some 110 million unique TCR beta sequences and around 280 Gb of sequence data. The genetic ancestry cluster associated with self-reported Caucasian donors included 81% of the approximately 410 genotyped donors. In a later analysis, previously published TCR beta repertoires from more than 500 donors were re-analyzed and high-resolution HLA genotyping was added so that TCR occurrence patterns could be studied. An earlier analysis of 587 of the donors applied high-throughput TCR beta sequencing to assess whether each TCR beta V gene segment acted as functional or pseudogenic. Among some 400 genotyped donors of the cohort, an average of approximately 240,000 unique TCR beta nucleotide sequences was sequenced per donor, of which about 20% were non-productive. Roughly 300 gigabases of sequencing data and approximately 85 million unique TCR sequences were included in an early release covering around 600 HLA-typed donors. The aim of the study was to test whether cataloging public T cell receptors could identify signatures of past pathogen exposure. The study used immunosequencing to profile the T cell repertoires of 670 or so subjects and linked those repertoires to cytomegalovirus serostatus. Besides the first cohort of roughly 640 subjects, a separate validation cohort made up of over 100 different subjects was used. All discovery cohort repertoires had been generated on a single sequencing platform. The number of typed donors differed by locus: about 629-640 for A, B, C, DRB1 and DQB1; 500 to 550 for DQA1; over 600 for DPA1; and 450 to 480 for DPB1. HLA typing covered class I and class II loci at four-digit resolution. Rather than using new phenotypic data, the later analysis identified candidate immune exposures from TCR beta sequences and from how often those sequences occurred across donors. Because of strong linkage in the cohort, roughly five DR-DQ haplotypes were treated as single units for association and clustering. A later genetic analysis used genome-wide SNP genotypes for about 55% of the 666 donors, treating that subset as a discovery cohort. To predict cytomegalovirus infection status, the study combined high-throughput TCR immunosequencing, statistical association of individual TCRs with disease status, and machine learning. Donor age, sex, ethnicity and CMV serostatus were compiled together with the repertoire data. Study-level results and caveats: Correlated functional status among segregating V segments might be attributable to linkage disequilibrium, but an unknown experimental factor could not be ruled out. Only TCR beta chains were sequenced in this cohort, and the absence of alpha or paired-chain data limited detectable features. The earlier analysis of about 600 of the donors excluded roughly 17 rarely observed V segments, including chromosome 9 orphons, because counts were too low. Because HLA typing was missing for some donors at each locus, association tests included only the typed subset. A cluster of highly shared sequence variants was judged likely to be a technical artifact of the sequencing pipeline. When HLA alleles, especially DR and DQ, strongly co-occurred, attributing TCR associations to individual alleles was difficult. According to a later analysis, most CMV-associated TCR beta chains appeared to be HLA-restricted, and the HLA associations seemed to be driven largely by CMV exposure. In a later analysis, TCR association rates were found to vary across HLA loci, with the most associated TCRs seen for DRB1 alleles and the fewest for HLA-C alleles. In both the original and validation cohorts, the classifier was reported to diagnose cytomegalovirus status with high specificity and sensitivity. Compared with the approximately 600-donor mean, donors in an Asian-associated ancestry cluster had fewer N-insertions in productive TCRs, according to a later genetic analysis. The study listed 164 TCR beta chains as associated with cytomegalovirus. While some public TCRs were present in many individuals, most TCR sequences turned up only very rarely across donors. The presence/absence analyses assumed that sequencing depth was roughly uniform across donors, and that assumption may not be true. A later analysis reported that several top co-occurrence clusters appeared linked to parvovirus B19, influenza, CMV and Epstein-Barr virus. Compared with equally common non-associated chains, HLA-associated TCR beta chains in a later analysis were more clonally expanded and had lower generation probabilities. Immune exposure information for the cohort was limited to CMV serostatus. Because the 87-base-pair reads could not distinguish some IMGT-functional V segments, including TRBV6-2 and TRBV6-3, those segments were excluded. An earlier analysis of approximately 540 of the donors showed that most TCR beta V segments appeared in productive rearrangements either about 87% or about 30% of the time, which broadly matched IMGT annotations. A further reported finding was that TCR beta sequences accurately predicted the HLA-A and HLA-B alleles for most subjects in the first cohort. In vitro tests confirmed that a few of the cytomegalovirus-associated TCR beta chains recognize cytomegalovirus antigens. In a later analysis, around 17,000 TCR beta sequences were associated with specific HLA alleles at a false discovery rate of 0.05. A later genetic analysis associated a missense DCLRE1C variant with V-gene and J-gene trimming of TCR beta chains, and an independent cohort replicated the association. It was suggested by the authors that the approach could potentially be generalized to other disease states and immunological phenotypes.

A distance of 10 bases separates the germline ends of V and J, which lose 4 bases and 1 base respectively. CDR1 and CDR2 are read off the germline V gene (reference sequence) as GTSNPN and SVGIG. From the cysteine up to the phenylalanine, the CDR3 has a length of 13 residues. Left in the record is the CDR3 DNA by itself, 39 bases read in frame from the first base. Sequenced sample: PBMCs. The V and J genes are TRBV30 and TRBJ1-1; TRBD1 is perhaps the D gene, given 6 matching bases. The clonotype originates from a woman in her twenties or thirties in good health and CMV-seronegative. Here is the DNA: TGTGCCTGGAAGGGACAAGCGAACACTGAAGCTTTCTTT. This yields the protein CAWKGQANTEAFF.